This T cell receptor (beta chain) was retrieved from a study of cytomegalovirus exposure and HLA in healthy donors. Study at large: Unique TCRs from HLA-typed donors, 85 million to 100 million of them, were held in an early data release. Study-wide results and limits: According to an earlier analysis, most TCR beta V segments yielded productive rearrangements about 87% or about 30% of the time.

This CDR3 has 14 amino acids. Germline values: CDR1 SQVTM, CDR2 ANQGSEA. J was trimmed by 2 bases and V by 7 bases; bases with no gene match: 10. As for this clone: Antigen unknown.

Use of 60 Vbeta and 13 Jbeta primers characterized the PCR. Clones were sequenced by immunoSEQ multiplex PCR, and TCRdb holds only the in-frame ones, with some missing. Of under 150,000 clones listed, approximately 80% are singletons. Sequencing was performed on PBMCs. The clonotype comes from a girl aged 2-10 years in good health and CMV-seronegative. The J gene is TRBJ2-7, the V gene TRBV29-1; 8 bases are shared with TRBD2. CDR3 protein: CSALEVAGTYEQYF. The CDR3 region has the DNA TGCAGCGCACTGGAGGTAGCGGGAACCTACGAGCAGTACTTC.